This T cell receptor (beta chain) was documented in a study of monozygotic twins with inflammatory bowel disease. This CDR3 is built from 14 residues. Germline-derived CDR1 and CDR2 are SGHTA and FQGNSA. Study outcomes and limitations: Immunosuppressive treatments were not uniform, and this may have added variability to patient repertoires.

TCRdb re-called the 5' RACE reads and shows each CDR3 protein once, DNA omitted. In total, the table holds 300,000 to 350,000 distinct CDR3 sequences. Worth noting for this clonotype: What it recognizes is unknown.

Each donor had 2 to 3 ml of blood drawn. V is TRBV7-2 and J is TRBJ2-3. This TCR was sampled from a human donor with ulcerative colitis or Crohn's disease, or a healthy co-twin of an affected twin (not recorded which). Source material: blood. This CDR3 is CASSLPRNTDTQYF.